Listed below are T cell receptor beta chains from one sample, sequenced in a study of tumor-infiltrating lymphocytes in localized non-small cell lung cancer. Data came from immunoSEQ multiplex PCR; TCRdb stores just in-frame clones and leaves some out. The data contain about 13,000 clones, about 63% of them singletons. The sample comprised lung tumor tissue. These receptors came from a human donor with non-small cell lung cancer. CDR3s include the opening cysteine and the closing phenylalanine or tryptophan. The D gene is left open where the match is weak. Size values are once, few and many counts, or a class for expanded clones, and some rows have none.

d_gene,j_gene,v_gene,abundance,CDR3aa,CDR3nt
TRBD1,TRBJ1-2,TRBV4-1,-,CASSQATGDLYGYTF,TGCGCCAGCAGCCAAGCAACAGGGGATTTATATGGCTACACCTTC
TRBD1,TRBJ1-3,TRBV7-2,-,CASSLGQANTIYF,TGTGCCAGCAGCCTCGGACAGGCGAACACCATATATTTT
-,TRBJ2-5,TRBV11-1,-,CASSFISSEETQYF,TGTGCCAGCAGCTTCATCAGCTCGGAAGAGACCCAGTACTTC
-,TRBJ2-3,TRBV5-1,-,CASSSDGIPNTQYF,TGCGCCAGCAGCTCAGACGGTATTCCTAATACGCAGTATTTT
-,TRBJ2-7,TRBV7-2,once,CASSLTGEEGYEQYF,TGTGCCAGCAGCCTAACAGGGGAGGAGGGCTACGAGCAGTACTTC
-,TRBJ1-1,TRBV7-8,medium-sized,CASSLEVGGTEAFF,TGTGCCAGCAGCTTAGAGGTAGGGGGCACTGAAGCTTTCTTT
-,TRBJ2-3,TRBV11-3,-,CASSKNAGSTDTQYF,TGTGCCAGCAGCAAAAATGCAGGGAGCACAGATACGCAGTATTTT
TRBD2,TRBJ2-7,TRBV5-6,-,CASSLDLGLNSYEQYF,TGTGCCAGCAGCTTGGATTTGGGACTAAACTCCTACGAGCAGTACTTC
-,TRBJ1-6,TRBV12-5,-,CAPGTEYSYNSPLHF,TGTGCTCCGGGGACGGAGTACTCCTATAATTCACCCCTCCACTTT
-,TRBJ2-3,TRBV9,once,CASSVGAGPSTDTQYF,TGTGCCAGCAGCGTAGGCGCAGGCCCTAGCACAGATACGCAGTATTTT
-,TRBJ2-3,TRBV6-1,few,CASSDQGHTDTQYF,TGTGCCAGCAGTGATCAGGGTCACACAGATACGCAGTATTTT
TRBD1,TRBJ1-6,TRBV6-6,-,CASSAGGLSPLHF,TGTGCCAGCAGTGCAGGGGGCCTTTCACCCCTCCACTTT
-,TRBJ2-7,TRBV4-2,-,CASSQDASYEQYF,TGTGCCAGCAGCCAAGATGCGAGCTACGAGCAGTACTTC
TRBD1,TRBJ2-1,TRBV10-3,-,CAISGTGGFRNEQFF,TGTGCCATCAGTGGTACAGGGGGCTTCCGGAATGAGCAGTTCTTC
-,TRBJ2-1,TRBV30,-,CAWSMGSSYNEQFF,TGTGCCTGGAGTATGGGGAGCTCCTACAATGAGCAGTTCTTC
TRBD1,TRBJ1-2,TRBV5-6,-,CASSFRGGGGNYGYTF,TGTGCCAGCAGCTTCAGGGGAGGGGGCGGTAACTATGGCTACACCTTC
-,TRBJ2-7,TRBV6-5,-,CASRGWTEDYEQYF,TGTGCCAGCAGAGGATGGACCGAGGACTACGAGCAGTACTTC
-,TRBJ1-1,TRBV7-7,medium-sized,CASSSQRGNTEAFF,TGTGCCAGCAGCTCACAAAGGGGGAACACTGAAGCTTTCTTT
TRBD1,TRBJ2-5,TRBV2,few,CASSERRQGETQYF,TGTGCCAGCAGTGAAAGACGACAGGGGGAGACCCAGTACTTC
TRBD1,TRBJ1-3,TRBV4-1,-,CASSQGRQGLSGNTIYF,TGCGCCAGCAGCCAAGGGAGACAGGGTTTAAGTGGAAACACCATATATTTT
-,TRBJ1-1,TRBV6-1,few,CASSEGWGEPNTEAFF,TGTGCCAGCAGTGAAGGGTGGGGCGAACCGAACACTGAAGCTTTCTTT
-,TRBJ1-6,TRBV4-2,-,CASSPELLAASYNSPLHF,TGTGCCAGCAGCCCCGAACTATTGGCGGCCTCCTATAATTCACCCCTCCACTTT
TRBD1,TRBJ1-2,TRBV28,few,CASSIGQAGYGYTF,TGTGCCAGCAGCATCGGACAGGCCGGCTATGGCTACACCTTC
-,TRBJ2-1,TRBV12-5,few,CASAEGGALSQFF,TGTGCTAGTGCCGAGGGGGGGGCCCTATCGCAGTTCTTC
-,TRBJ2-2,TRBV6-5,-,CASSFGQLDFTGELFF,TGTGCCAGCAGTTTCGGACAGCTAGACTTCACCGGGGAGCTGTTTTTT
TRBD1,TRBJ2-5,TRBV15,-,CATSRDPGQGNSQYF,TGTGCCACCAGCAGAGATCCAGGACAGGGTAATTCCCAGTACTTC
-,TRBJ1-3,TRBV30,-,CAWSVASGNTIYF,TGTGCCTGGAGTGTGGCCTCTGGAAACACCATATATTTT
-,TRBJ1-6,TRBV6-1,-,CASSERLTGLNSPLHF,TGTGCCAGCAGTGAAAGACTTACAGGGTTGAATTCACCCCTCCACTTT
-,TRBJ1-1,TRBV5-6,-,CASSLWSTEAFF,TGTGCCAGCAGCTTGTGGAGCACTGAAGCTTTCTTT
-,TRBJ1-5,TRBV2,-,CASRTGHNQPQHF,TGTGCCAGCAGGACAGGACACAATCAGCCCCAGCATTTT
-,TRBJ1-5,TRBV10-3,-,CASRLGDQPQHF,TGTGCCAGCAGACTAGGGGATCAGCCCCAGCATTTT
-,TRBJ2-1,TRBV5-1,-,CASSLGDGDHYNEQFF,TGCGCCAGCAGCTTGGGGGACGGCGATCATTACAATGAGCAGTTCTTC
-,TRBJ1-6,TRBV15,-,CATSPRDPYRPLHF,TGTGCCACCAGCCCGAGGGACCCGTACAGACCCCTCCACTTT